This section outlines one T cell receptor beta chain sequence together with its context. Unmatched junction bases numbered 9, after V lost 4 bases and J lost 5 bases. The CDR3 extends over 15 amino acids. The data belong to a study of T cells in Graves' hyperthyroidism and ophthalmopathy. RNA transcripts served as the template for amplifying TCR beta CDR3 regions. Carried out on the TCR CDR3, a first-round RT-PCR used the HTBI primer set. TCRdb re-called the multiplex PCR reads with MiXCR, one entry per CDR3 protein. The sample has around 480,000 distinct CDR3 sequences, 13% to 15% seen once. For the diagnoses, clinical symptoms, serum thyroxine and TRAb, thyroid ultrasound and orbital computed tomography were used.

This rearrangement joins TRBV12-3 or TRBV12-4 to TRBJ2-7; 9 bases fit TRBD1. This receptor was taken from a young woman with Graves' hyperthyroidism. The source material was blood. CDR3 in amino acids: CASSSSGTGFNEQYF. DNA for the CDR3: TGTGCCAGCAGTTCATCCGGGACAGGGTTTAACGAGCAGTACTTC.